These 17 T cell receptor beta chains share one sample of origin, sequenced in a study of cytomegalovirus exposure and HLA in healthy donors. Researchers ran the PCR with 60 Vbeta and 13 Jbeta primers. The repertoire was sequenced with immunoSEQ multiplex PCR; TCRdb's copy has only in-frame clones and lacks some. The data show some 100,000 clones, 76% seen once. The sample taken for sequencing was PBMCs. The receptors here all came from a woman between 40 and 55 years old in good health and CMV-seropositive.

The chain uses TRBV10-3 and TRBJ2-2; TRBD2 agrees at 8 bases. CDR3 size: 16 residues. J lost 5 bases, V lost 10 bases, and 15 bases had no gene match. CDR1 ENHRY and CDR2 SYGVKD come from the germline V gene. The CDR3 coding sequence is TGTGCCACACGCACGACGGGGGGGCCGGGGACCGGGGAGCTGTTTTTT. The encoded protein is CATRTTGGPGTGELFF.

The rearrangement joins TRBV5-1 to TRBJ2-3; D may be TRBD2 (6 bases). Deletions cut 7 bases from V and 2 bases from J, with 14 bases between. Per germline, CDR1 SGHRS and CDR2 YFSETQ. The CDR3 is 14 residues long. CDR3 in DNA: TGCGCCAGCGGGCGCGGGACTCCCACAGATACGCAGTATTTT. It specifies CASGRGTPTDTQYF.

The rearrangement joins TRBV5-1 to TRBJ2-5; D gene ambiguous. The CDR3 is 15 amino acids. The V end lost 0 bases, the J end lost 5 bases, and 14 bases lay between the germline ends. Per the germline V gene, CDR1 is SGHRS and CDR2 is YFSETQ. CDR3 sequence reads: CASSLANSVFETQYF. CDR3 DNA: TGCGCCAGCAGCTTGGCCAATTCAGTGTTCGAGACCCAGTACTTC.

The J gene is TRBJ2-7, the V gene TRBV6-4, with TRBD1 identical over 8 bases. J gave up 6 bases and V 3 bases, and 4 bases lay outside the gene matches. Germline V lookup: CDR1 MRHNA, CDR2 SNTAGT. The CDR3 is 13 residues long. The CDR3 reads CASSEQDRGEQYF. CDR3 DNA sequence: TGTGCCAGCAGTGAGCAAGACAGGGGCGAGCAGTACTTC.

The rearrangement links TRBV29-1 to TRBJ1-1; possible D gene TRBD1, 5 bases. V lost 0 bases and J lost 2, with 7 bases in between. The germline V gene has CDR1 SQVTM and CDR2 ANQGSEA. The CDR3 consists of 13 residues. In DNA form, the CDR3 reads TGCAGCGTTGAAGAGACAGTCAACACTGAAGCTTTCTTT. Its translation: CSVEETVNTEAFF.

CDR3 nucleotide sequence: TGTGCTAGTGGTTTGGCAGTGAACACTGAAGCTTTCTTT. This sequence encodes CASGLAVNTEAFF. The gene calls are TRBV12-5 and TRBJ1-1; D gene unclear. The CDR3 is 13 amino acids. Per the germline V gene, CDR1 is LGHNT and CDR2 is FRNRAP. Trimming cost V 1 base and J 0 bases, with 3 bases left between them. The full variable domain, with the rest looked up from reference TRBV12-5 and TRBJ1-1, is DARVTQTPRHKVTEMGQEVTMRCQPILGHNTVFWYRQTMMQGLELLAYFRNRAPLDDSGMPKDRFSAEMPDATLATLKIQPSEPRDSAVYFCASGLAVNTEAFFGQGTRLTVV.

The chain links TRBV9 to TRBJ1-6; D may be TRBD1 (5 bases). With 3 bases removed from V and 0 bases from J, the gap between germline ends came to 10 bases. CDR1 is SGDLS and CDR2 is YYNGEE in the germline V gene. The CDR3 totals 16 residues. The CDR3 is CASSGGGGSYNSPLHF. The CDR3 bases are TGTGCCAGCAGCGGCGGGGGGGGCTCCTATAATTCACCCCTCCACTTT.

CDR3 coding DNA: TGTGCCAGCAGTAAACTTAGCGCGAACACCGGGGAGCTGTTTTTT. Protein: CASSKLSANTGELFF. The genes are TRBV2 and TRBJ2-2; TRBD2 is a possible D gene (5 bases). Germline loops: CDR1 SNHLY, CDR2 FYNNEI. Trimming removed 5 bases at V and 0 bases at J, with 10 bases between. The CDR3 runs to 15 residues.

This clone showed up just once. V is TRBV7-9 and J is TRBJ1-1; D is possibly TRBD1 (6 bases). The germline V gene has CDR1 SEHNR and CDR2 FQNEAQ (reference sequence). This CDR3 spans 13 amino acids. Trimming left V 2 bases short and J 6 bases short, with 10 bases between. DNA for the CDR3: TGTGCCAGCAGCTTAACAGGGCAGGCTGAAGCTTTCTTT. Its translation is CASSLTGQAEAFF.

The rearrangement links TRBV6-5 to TRBJ1-2; 7 nucleotides match TRBD1. The CDR3 length is 15 residues. The junction had 9 bases not matched to a gene; V was cut back by 5 bases and J by 3 bases. CDR1 is MNHEY and CDR2 is SVGAGI in the germline V gene. The CDR3 is CASSPGTVGDYGYTF. In DNA, the CDR3 is TGTGCCAGCAGTCCAGGGACAGTCGGGGACTATGGCTACACCTTC.

V usage is TRBV11-2 and J usage is TRBJ2-7; D is ambiguous. The CDR3 contains 15 residues. V was pared by 5 bases and J by 5 bases, with 19 bases between. Germline CDR1 and CDR2: SGHAT and FQNNGV. The DNA for the CDR3 is TGTGCCAGCAGCCAACGCCGGGTCATACCCCACGAGCAGTACTTC. Translation: CASSQRRVIPHEQYF.

This chain links TRBV29-1 with TRBJ2-5, with a tentative D call TRBD1 (6 bases). V lost 6 bases, J lost 1 base, and 12 bases lay in between. The CDR3 sequence is 13 residues long. Per germline, CDR1 SQVTM and CDR2 ANQGSEA. In DNA form, the CDR3 reads TGCAGCGTATCCGGACAGTCCCAAGAGACCCAGTACTTC. This gives the protein CSVSGQSQETQYF.

For this clone: Other DNA sequences in this specimen translate into the identical CDR3. V is TRBV6-1 and J is TRBJ1-1, with TRBD1 as a possible D gene (5 bases). V was shortened by 2 bases and J by 0 bases, with 7 bases between the two germline ends. Per the germline V gene, CDR1 is MNHNS and CDR2 is SASEGT. The CDR3 is 14 amino acids. The chain's CDR3 is CASSEQGLNTEAFF. CDR3 DNA: TGTGCCAGCAGTGAACAGGGCTTGAACACTGAAGCTTTCTTT.

The gene calls are TRBV4-1 and TRBJ1-1, with D possibly being TRBD1 (6 bases). From germline, CDR1 is MGHRA and CDR2 YSYEKL. The V end was cut by 1 base, the J end by 9 bases, with 15 bases between. The CDR3 is 14 residues long. CDR3 DNA: TGCGCCAGCAGCCAAGTTGCGGGGGCCTCGAAAGCTTTCTTT. This sequence encodes CASSQVAGASKAFF.

This rearrangement joins TRBV5-6 to TRBJ1-5; 7 positions agree with TRBD1. The CDR3 is 14 residues long. V gave up 0 bases and J gave up 10 bases; unmatched junction bases: 7. The germline CDR1 and CDR2 sequences are SGHDT and YYEEEE. In nucleotides, the CDR3 is TGTGCCAGCAGCTTGGGGGACAGCCACGGCCCCCAGCATTTT. Translated: CASSLGDSHGPQHF.

The V and J genes are TRBV6-5 and TRBJ1-1, with 9 bases identical to TRBD1. Trimming removed 10 bases from V and 5 bases from J; junction bases left unmatched: 14. Germline V lookup: CDR1 MNHEY, CDR2 SVGAGI. This CDR3 spans 15 amino acids. CDR3 nucleotide sequence: TGTGCCATCTTAACCCCGGGACAGGGAGGGACTGAAGCTTTCTTT. This codes for CAILTPGQGGTEAFF.

Details on this clone: Sequence at one end of the junction differs from germline and may be a read error. The genes are TRBV7-9 and TRBJ1-1; D remains unclear. Per germline, CDR1 SEHNR and CDR2 FQNEAQ (reference sequence). CDR3 length equals 15 residues. The CDR3 spells CSSSLVYRGRTEAFF. CDR3 nucleotide sequence: TGTTCCAGCAGCTTAGTTTATCGGGGTCGAACTGAAGCTTTCTTT.